This TCR beta chain emerged from a study of radiation and T cells in renal cell carcinoma. At the level of the study: Nephrectomy followed 15 Gy stereotactic body radiation by 4 weeks. The study's findings and limits: In blood, top tumor clones expanded by 2 weeks, shrinking by 4.

The protocol was immunoSEQ multiplex PCR, while the TCRdb copy is restricted to in-frame clones and leaves out a portion. The sample has roughly 150,000 clones, 88% seen once. A note on this clone: Antigen: not known.

Regarding time point: baseline pretreatment blood. Stated treatment: 15 Gy SBRT to primary tumor, nephrectomy 4 weeks later. Blood was sampled at baseline, 2 weeks and 4 weeks after SBRT. The patient's renal cell carcinoma had clear cell pathology. The receptor was isolated from a woman between 65 and 79 years old with renal cell carcinoma. The sequenced sample was blood, obtained from a patient whose treatment included radiotherapy and nephrectomy.

In DNA, the CDR3 is TGTGCCAGCAGCGTAGTAGGGGGTGGCACTGAAGCTTTCTTT. This translates into CASSVVGGGTEAFF. The chain uses TRBV9 and TRBJ1-1; D perhaps matches TRBD1 (6 bases). V lost 0 bases, J lost 4 bases, and 10 bases lay in between. The CDR3 runs 14 residues. Germline V gene lookup returns CDR1 SGDLS and CDR2 YYNGEE.